Below, 22 T cell receptor beta chains from the same sample are listed, as sequenced in a study of blood T cell repertoires in COVID-19. Here immunoSEQ multiplex PCR was the method, and the copy in TCRdb shows in-frame clones only, minus some. The sample contains about 290,000 clones, 70% to 90% of which appear only once. Sequenced material: peripheral blood. These receptor sequences come from a woman aged 45-60 years with active or convalescent COVID-19.

The sample holds one count of this clone. In DNA form, the CDR3 reads TGTGCCAGCAGCCCACCGACAGGGGATAATTCACCCCTCCACTTT. As protein: CASSPPTGDNSPLHF. The rearrangement joins TRBV5-5 to TRBJ1-6, with 8 bases aligning to TRBD1. The CDR3 sequence is 15 residues long. Germline V lookup: CDR1 SGHKS, CDR2 YYEKEE (reference sequence). V dropped 4 bases and J dropped 5; count of bases not matched to a gene: 5. Full variable domain (rest looked up from reference TRBV5-5 and TRBJ1-6): DAGVTQSPTHLIKTRGQQVTLRCSPISGHKSVSWYQQVLGQGPQFIFQYYEKEERGRGNFPDRFSARQFPNYSSELNVNALLLGDSALYLCASSPPTGDNSPLHFGNGTRLTVT.

The chain joins TRBV5-5 to TRBJ1-6; D gene unclear. CDR1 SGHKS and CDR2 YYEKEE come from the germline V gene (reference sequence). The CDR3 runs 14 residues. Trimming stripped 3 bases from V and 9 bases from J, with 13 bases between. The chain's CDR3 is CASSSGNRVSPLHF. In nucleotides, the CDR3 is TGTGCCAGCAGCTCGGGGAATCGTGTTTCACCCCTCCACTTT. Full variable domain (rest looked up from reference TRBV5-5 and TRBJ1-6): DAGVTQSPTHLIKTRGQQVTLRCSPISGHKSVSWYQQVLGQGPQFIFQYYEKEERGRGNFPDRFSARQFPNYSSELNVNALLLGDSALYLCASSSGNRVSPLHFGNGTRLTVT.

V gene TRBV4-2 combines with J gene TRBJ2-1; 11 bases line up with TRBD2. CDR1 is LGHNA, CDR2 YNFKEQ, per germline. The V gene end was trimmed by 0 bases and the J gene end by 8 bases; junction bases not matched to a gene: 6. The CDR3 loop spans 16 amino acids. CDR3 protein: CASSQDTSGRSDEQFF. The CDR3 DNA is TGTGCCAGCAGCCAAGACACTAGCGGGAGAAGCGATGAGCAGTTCTTC.

This rearrangement joins TRBV27 to TRBJ2-3, with D perhaps matching TRBD1 (5 bases). V lost 4 bases, J lost 1 base, and 21 bases lay in between. The CDR3 spans 18 residues. CDR1 and CDR2 (germline): MNHEY, SMNVEV (reference sequence). CDR3: CASSSRRPGMLRTDTQYF. DNA of the CDR3: TGTGCCAGCAGTTCACGGCGCCCAGGGATGCTTCGCACAGATACGCAGTATTTT.

V gene TRBV13 combines with J gene TRBJ2-1; the match to TRBD2 covers 9 bases. V dropped 3 bases and J dropped 7; count of bases not matched to a gene: 7. This CDR3 is 15 amino acids long. Germline CDR1 reads PRHDT; CDR2 reads FYEKMQ (reference sequence). CDR3 sequence: CASSLLAGGANEQFF. The CDR3 nucleotides read TGTGCCAGCAGCTTGTTGGCGGGAGGGGCAAATGAGCAGTTCTTC.

The sample holds one count of this clone. The chain links TRBV5-4 to TRBJ2-3, with D possibly TRBD2 on 6 matching bases. Trimming took off 1 base at V and 3 bases at J, with 9 bases between the two ends. Looked up from germline, CDR1 is SGHNT and CDR2 is YYREEE (reference sequence). This CDR3 comprises 14 residues. DNA of the CDR3: TGTGCCAGCAGCTTGCCCGGGAGAACAGATACGCAGTATTTT. Translating it yields CASSLPGRTDTQYF.

V usage is TRBV24-1 and J usage is TRBJ1-4; D perhaps matches TRBD1 (6 bases). This CDR3 has 14 amino acids. Germline CDR1 and CDR2: KGHDR and SFDVKD. With 6 bases removed from V and 3 bases from J, the gap between germline ends came to 10 bases. The CDR3: CATSLGGPNEKLFF. The CDR3 DNA follows: TGTGCCACCAGTTTAGGGGGTCCTAATGAAAAACTGTTTTTT.

This chain uses TRBV7-9 with TRBJ1-1; D not certain. This CDR3 is 15 amino acids long. Germline assignment: CDR1 SEHNR and CDR2 FQNEAQ (reference sequence). With 4 bases removed from V and 1 base from J, the gap between germline ends came to 13 bases. The CDR3, as DNA: TGTGCCAGCAGCTCCCCGACCAGCGAGAACACTGAAGCTTTCTTT. Protein: CASSSPTSENTEAFF. The variable domain in full, completed from reference TRBV7-9 and TRBJ1-1, reads DTGVSQNPRHKITKRGQNVTFRCDPISEHNRLYWYRQTLGQGPEFLTYFQNEAQLEKSRLLSDRFSAERPKGSFSTLEIQRTEQGDSAMYLCASSSPTSENTEAFFGQGTRLTVV.

The chain joins TRBV27 to TRBJ1-1; a weak D match, TRBD1 (5 bases). Germline V gene lookup returns CDR1 MNHEY and CDR2 SMNVEV (reference sequence). V lost 3 bases, J lost 4 bases, and 18 bases lay in between. This CDR3 is 16 amino acids long. Written as DNA, the CDR3 is TGTGCCAGCAGTTTTGGGGGGGTAGTCCGGTCCACTGAAGCTTTCTTT. This translates into CASSFGGVVRSTEAFF.

The J gene is TRBJ2-3, the V gene TRBV10-1, with 11 bases identical to TRBD2. Germline V gene sequence: CDR1 WNHNN, CDR2 SYGVQD (reference sequence). Germline trimming cut 6 bases from V and 4 bases from J; bases unmatched to any gene: 15. The CDR3 is 18 residues long. This CDR3 is CASSAGTSGAGVSDTQYF. The CDR3 region has the DNA TGCGCCAGCAGCGCGGGGACTAGCGGAGCGGGTGTCTCAGATACGCAGTATTTT.

This chain links TRBV7-2 with TRBJ2-7, with D maybe TRBD2 (5 bases). Germline lookup yields CDR1 SGHTA and CDR2 FQGNSA. V was pared by 5 bases and J by 2 bases, with 13 bases between. CDR3 length equals 14 residues. In nucleotides, the CDR3 is TGTGCCAGCAGCCATGCGGGCTCCACCTACGAGCAGTACTTC. This encodes CASSHAGSTYEQYF.

The chain employs TRBV7-9 and TRBJ1-1; D is unresolved. The length of the CDR3 is 14 residues. Germline V CDR1 and CDR2: SEHNR, FQNEAQ (reference sequence). Deletions cut 4 bases from V and 2 bases from J, with 11 bases between. DNA of the CDR3: TGTGCCAGCAGCTCCCCATCAATTAACACTGAAGCTTTCTTT. It is translated as CASSSPSINTEAFF.

V and J are TRBV11-2 and TRBJ2-7; 9 bases line up with TRBD2. CDR1 and CDR2 from the germline V gene are SGHAT and FQNNGV. Trimming removed 6 bases from V and 3 bases from J; junction bases left unmatched: 12. This CDR3 region has 16 residues. DNA for the CDR3: TGTGCCAGCAGTCCTTCCCGGCTAGCGGGAAACTACGAGCAGTACTTC. Translation gives CASSPSRLAGNYEQYF.

In DNA, the CDR3 is TGTGCCAGCAGTGATGGGACAGGGGGCAAAGCTTTCTTT. This translates into CASSDGTGGKAFF. The rearrangement uses TRBV6-1 and TRBJ1-1, with 12 bases that match TRBD1. The germline V gene has CDR1 MNHNS and CDR2 SASEGT. V was clipped by 3 bases and J by 9 bases; unmatched bases: 2. The CDR3 is 13 amino acids.

The sample holds a few counts of this clone. V usage is TRBV6-1 and J usage is TRBJ1-5; D is perhaps TRBD1 (6 bases). The germline gives CDR1 MNHNS, CDR2 SASEGT. Trimming pared 1 base from V and 6 bases from J, leaving 25 bases between. This CDR3 spans 19 amino acids. The CDR3 nucleotides read TGTGCCAGCAGTGAAGTCCTTTGGCAAACAGGGATGGGCACTCAGCCCCAGCATTTT. It specifies CASSEVLWQTGMGTQPQHF.

The genes are TRBV20-1 and TRBJ1-5, with D maybe TRBD1 (5 bases). The CDR3 extends over 14 amino acids. The germline CDR1 and CDR2 sequences are DFQATT and SNEGSKA (reference sequence). V dropped 3 bases and J dropped 5 bases, with 14 bases sitting between them. CDR3 in DNA: TGCAGTGCTAGTGAGGGGCGAACCTATCAGCCCCAGCATTTT. This encodes CSASEGRTYQPQHF.

This clone was counted a single time. This chain links TRBV3-1 (or the pseudogene TRBV3-2) with TRBJ1-6; D gene uncertain. The V and J ends lost 4 bases and 7 bases respectively, with 11 bases between them. CDR1 LGHDT and CDR2 YNNKEL come from the germline V gene (reference sequence). The CDR3 extends over 14 amino acids. The CDR3 DNA follows: TGTGCCAGCAGCCCCGGGGTACCCAATTCACCCCTCCACTTT. This encodes CASSPGVPNSPLHF.

The genes are TRBV11-2 and TRBJ1-1, with TRBD1 as a possible D gene (5 bases). V was clipped by 4 bases and J by 4 bases, with 19 bases between them. Germline-derived CDR1 and CDR2 are SGHAT and FQNNGV. This CDR3 is 16 amino acids long. CDR3 residues: CASSSSLGGGGTEAFF. The CDR3 DNA is TGTGCCAGCAGCTCAAGCCTTGGGGGGGGTGGCACTGAAGCTTTCTTT.

The V call is TRBV7-9, the J call TRBJ1-4, with D possibly matching TRBD1 (6 bases). The V and J ends lost 8 bases and 4 bases respectively, with 11 bases between them. CDR1 SEHNR and CDR2 FQNEAQ come from the germline V gene (reference sequence). The CDR3 consists of 13 residues. CDR3 region: CASLDRLNEKLFF. In DNA form, the CDR3 reads TGTGCCAGCCTTGACAGGCTTAATGAAAAACTGTTTTTT.

This clone appeared once. The rearrangement uses TRBV27 and TRBJ2-7; TRBD2 aligns across 10 bases. CDR1 MNHEY and CDR2 SMNVEV come from the germline V gene (reference sequence). The V segment lost 0 bases and the J segment 7 bases; nucleotides outside the gene matches: 3. This CDR3 has 14 residues. CDR3 loop: CASSLSGLAWEQYF. The CDR3 DNA is TGTGCCAGCAGTTTATCGGGACTAGCGTGGGAGCAGTACTTC.

This clone was observed a single time. The chain joins TRBV11-1 to TRBJ1-2; 8 bases line up with TRBD1. This CDR3 has 12 residues. Germline assignment: CDR1 SGHAT and CDR2 FQDESV (reference sequence). The V segment lost 5 bases and the J segment 8 bases; nucleotides outside the gene matches: 4. CDR3 sequence reads: CASSRTGQGYTF. As DNA, the CDR3 is TGTGCCAGCAGCAGGACAGGGCAAGGCTACACCTTC.

This sequence joins TRBV18 and TRBJ1-1, with D perhaps matching TRBD1 (5 bases). This CDR3 has 15 residues. V lost 1 base, J lost 4 bases, and 13 bases lay in between. CDR1 KGHSH and CDR2 LQKENI come from the germline V gene. The CDR3 coding sequence is TGTGCCAGCTCACCACGGGAGGGGTGGAGCACTGAAGCTTTCTTT. This translates into CASSPREGWSTEAFF.